This record looks at one T cell receptor beta chain sequence and its context. Its cognate antigen has yet to be identified. Mismatch with germline at one junction end may stem from a read error. The library came from multiplex PCR. Reads for this sample came from an Illumina HiSeq 2500. TCRbeta libraries were built by three rounds of nested PCR using primers (Table S4), following protocols modified from ARM-PCR. Before sequencing, PCR products in the 200-500 bp range were cut out of the gel and cleaned up using the QIAquick gel extraction kit. As for the authors' bioinformatics: Trimmomatic was used to clean the reads, FLASH was used to merge the reads into complete CDR3 sequences, and MiTCR was used to assign the reads to V(D)J germline segments. VDJtools was used to compute clonal diversity as the inverse Simpson's index. In-frame sequences without a premature stop codon were defined as productive reads. TCRdb reworked the public reads: Q25 trimming with fastp, MiXCR clone assembly, productive beta chains retained. Rows merge per CDR3 protein into single entries with the most common DNA and genes. TCRdb's processing, not the authors' own work, is the source of the V and J calls. Here the sample has some 100,000 distinct CDR3 sequences; approximately 60% occur a single time. The ten largest clonotypes hold around 19% of the sample.

The data are from a study of tumor and adjacent non-tumor tissue in lung cancer (dated by TCRdb to the late 2010s). As for the study more broadly: Of the cohort, some 12 patients had adenocarcinoma, 2 had squamous cell carcinoma and 1 had small cell lung cancer. Among the approximately 15 patients, ages ranged from roughly 31 to 76 years, about 10 were men and 5 were women, and disease was TNM stage I to III. Sequencing generated a total of 120 million or so productive TCRbeta reads, averaging roughly 4.4 million reads per sample. Using bulk TCRbeta repertoires from under 17 lung cancer patients, the study set lung tumor tissue side by side with matched distant non-tumor lung tissue. Around 30 paired specimens, one tumor and one normal lung sample per patient, were profiled by TCRbeta CDR3 sequencing. The paper's findings and limits, for the study overall: Significantly higher TCR diversity was found in younger patients, and higher tumor TCR diversity was associated with shorter overall and disease-free survival. The cohort had only about 16 patients, and the authors noted that larger samples and more detailed clinical data are needed. A significantly larger cumulative share of the repertoire was made up by the top 100 clones in normal lung than in tumor tissue. Neither the sequencing platform nor unique molecular identifiers are mentioned in the methods. Tumor tissue showed significantly higher TCR diversity (inverse Simpson) than normal lung tissue, at around 460 vs 160 (P = 0.0075, Mann-Whitney U test). Peripheral blood was not sequenced, so blood TCRbeta repertoires in these lung cancer patients were not examined.

RNA was isolated from bulk, unsorted tissue, and RNA quality was assessed with a NanoDrop ND-1000 and an Agilent 2100. The normal lung samples consisted of distant non-tumor tissue collected more than 3 cm from the tumor edge. Donors were newly diagnosed lung cancer patients admitted for thoracic surgery in China between August and November 2014, without prior chemotherapy. The study excluded patients who had received radiotherapy or chemotherapy before or who had another cancer at the same time. Surgical tissue pieces of about 1-2.1 cm3 were preserved in RNAlater solution and stored at -80 °C until use. From the cysteine through the phenylalanine, the CDR3 covers 16 amino acids. Left in the record is the CDR3 DNA by itself, 48 bases read in frame from the first base. CDR1 SGHAT and CDR2 FQNNGV are derived from the germline V gene.

This chain joins TRBV11-2 to TRBJ2-1, with TRBD2 perhaps the D gene, on 6 matching bases. The specimen was distant non-tumor lung tissue. The sequence came from a man under 40 with non-small cell lung cancer. The nucleotide sequence reads as follows: TGTGCCAACAGACTAGGGGACTCCCTTCTACAGAATGAACAGTTCTTC. The translation is CANRLGDSLLQNEQFF. When the CDR3 is completed using the reference TRBV11-2 and TRBJ2-1 genes on either side, the full variable domain is EAGVAQSPRYKIIEKRQSVAFWCNPISGHATLYWYQQILGQGPKLLIQFQNNGVVDDSQLPKDRFSAERLKGVDSTLKIQPAKLEDSAVYLCANRLGDSLLQNEQFFGPGTRLTVL.